The 9 T cell receptor beta chains presented below share a single source sample, sequenced in a study of T cell responses to AZD1222 COVID-19 vaccine. Profiling relied on immunoSEQ multiplex PCR, and the TCRdb table lists in-frame clones only, not all of them. Of under 140,000 clones listed, around 90% are singletons. The source was peripheral blood, collected 28 days after the second AZD1222 dose. These receptors were collected from an adult who received the AZD1222 COVID-19 vaccine.

The gene calls are TRBV5-6 and TRBJ2-7; 9 bases line up with TRBD1. The CDR3 has 15 residues. Germline trimming cut 0 bases from V and 2 bases from J; bases unmatched to any gene: 3. Germline CDR1 reads SGHDT; CDR2 reads YYEEEE. Here the CDR3 DNA reads TGTGCCAGCAGCTTGGCAAGGACAGGGGCCTACGAGCAGTACTTC. Translation: CASSLARTGAYEQYF.

The V gene is TRBV5-1, the J gene TRBJ1-4; D gene ambiguous. This CDR3 contains 13 residues. V was pared by 5 bases and J by 4 bases, with 9 bases between. Germline CDR1 SGHRS, CDR2 YFSETQ. CDR3: CASSSLGNEKLFF. CDR3 DNA: TGCGCCAGCAGTTCTCTGGGTAATGAAAAACTGTTTTTT.

The V and J genes are TRBV12-3 or TRBV12-4 and TRBJ1-2; D unclear. Trimming took off 3 bases at V and 7 bases at J, with 9 bases between the two ends. This CDR3 comprises 12 residues. CDR3 in DNA: TGTGCCAGCAGTTTTTGGCGTAGTGGCTACACCTTC. Translating it yields CASSFWRSGYTF.

V and J are TRBV27 and TRBJ2-5; D ambiguous. The V and J ends lost 4 bases and 2 bases respectively, with 14 bases between them. Per the germline V gene, CDR1 is MNHEY and CDR2 is SMNVEV (reference sequence). The CDR3 contains 15 residues. The chain's CDR3 is CASSSPGTDQETQYF. CDR3 nucleotides: TGTGCCAGCAGTTCCCCCGGTACAGATCAAGAGACCCAGTACTTC.

The chain uses TRBV24-1 and TRBJ1-1; D is perhaps TRBD1 (6 bases). The CDR3 covers 15 residues. Germline V gene sequence: CDR1 KGHDR, CDR2 SFDVKD. Trimming shortened V by 0 bases and J by 5 bases, and 12 bases separated the two germline ends. CDR3 amino acids: CATSDLKGEGTEAFF. In DNA, the CDR3 is TGTGCCACCAGTGATTTGAAGGGGGAAGGAACTGAAGCTTTCTTT.

The chain has TRBV27 and TRBJ2-7, with D hard to call. The V end was cut by 4 bases, the J end by 1 base, with 14 bases between. Per the germline V gene, CDR1 is MNHEY and CDR2 is SMNVEV (reference sequence). This CDR3 comprises 15 residues. CDR3 DNA sequence: TGTGCCAGCAGTTCCCCAGACCGAGTTTCCTACGAGCAGTACTTC. Its protein is CASSSPDRVSYEQYF.

This rearrangement joins TRBV9 to TRBJ2-3; 13 nucleotides agree with TRBD2. The germline gives CDR1 SGDLS, CDR2 YYNGEE. The CDR3 is 18 amino acids. The V and J ends lost 2 bases and 1 base, in that order; junction bases with no gene match: 7. The CDR3 is CASSVRLAGGNGTDTQYF. CDR3 coding DNA: TGTGCCAGCAGCGTTCGACTAGCGGGAGGAAACGGCACAGATACGCAGTATTTT. Combining the CDR3 with reference TRBV9 and TRBJ2-3 gives the whole variable domain DSGVTQTPKHLITATGQRVTLRCSPRSGDLSVYWYQQSLDQGLQFLIQYYNGEERAKGNILERFSAQQFPDLHSELNLSSLELGDSALYFCASSVRLAGGNGTDTQYFGPGTRLTVL.

CDR3 nucleotides: TGTGCCAGCAGTTTAAGGAACAGGGGCGATTCACCCCTCCACTTT. Translating it yields CASSLRNRGDSPLHF. This rearrangement joins TRBV27 to TRBJ1-6; TRBD1 matches at 7 bases. This CDR3 is built from 15 residues. V was pared by 2 bases and J by 8 bases, with 6 bases of the junction left unmatched. Germline values: CDR1 MNHEY, CDR2 SMNVEV (reference sequence).

This clone was observed a single time. The rearrangement links TRBV7-2 to TRBJ1-2; D is perhaps TRBD1 (6 bases). Germline V gene data show CDR1 as SGHTA and CDR2 as FQGNSA. The CDR3 sequence is 15 residues long. Between the trimmed V and J ends, which lost 5 bases and 6 bases, there was a span of 19 bases. The CDR3 coding sequence is TGTGCCAGCAGCCACGCAGGGGCCGGGGGCAATGGCTACACCTTC. Encoded protein: CASSHAGAGGNGYTF.